The rows below give T cell receptor beta chains drawn from one sample of a study of CXCR3-negative and CXCR3-positive naive CD8 T cells. After re-calling the 5' RACE reads, TCRdb lists one entry per CDR3 protein, DNA absent. The listing contains around 41,000 distinct CDR3 sequences. Sample: memory CD8+ T cells from blood. Receptor source: a human donor in good health. Some clones in this sample may be carry-over from other donors' samples. Each CDR3 is given with its conserved first and last residue.

J,V,CDR3
TRBJ1-2,TRBV18,CASSPPAGAYGYGYTF
TRBJ2-7,TRBV29-1,CSVHITTGGNDEQYF
TRBJ1-1,TRBV30,CAWSVLFRVGAFF
TRBJ1-2,TRBV7-2,CASSSRDRWDYGYTF
TRBJ2-7,TRBV20-1,CSARDGAGGQPYEQYF
TRBJ2-2,TRBV5-6,CASSLAGAAGELFF
TRBJ2-7,TRBV2,CASRGGRTSYEQYF
TRBJ2-5,TRBV6-2/TRBV6-3,CASKGHSDQETQYF
TRBJ2-2,TRBV29-1,CSVEGQESGELFF
TRBJ2-3,TRBV7-9,CASSLAVVSTDTQYF
TRBJ2-1,TRBV15,CATSSLPTGGEQFF
TRBJ1-4,TRBV15,CATSSRRNEKLFF
TRBJ2-3,TRBV25-1,CASSESLGPRDTQYF
TRBJ2-3,TRBV12-3/TRBV12-4,CASSLALRGGPDTQYF
TRBJ2-1,TRBV9,CASSVAPELLYNEQFF
TRBJ1-1,TRBV4-2,CASSQGRAGEAFF